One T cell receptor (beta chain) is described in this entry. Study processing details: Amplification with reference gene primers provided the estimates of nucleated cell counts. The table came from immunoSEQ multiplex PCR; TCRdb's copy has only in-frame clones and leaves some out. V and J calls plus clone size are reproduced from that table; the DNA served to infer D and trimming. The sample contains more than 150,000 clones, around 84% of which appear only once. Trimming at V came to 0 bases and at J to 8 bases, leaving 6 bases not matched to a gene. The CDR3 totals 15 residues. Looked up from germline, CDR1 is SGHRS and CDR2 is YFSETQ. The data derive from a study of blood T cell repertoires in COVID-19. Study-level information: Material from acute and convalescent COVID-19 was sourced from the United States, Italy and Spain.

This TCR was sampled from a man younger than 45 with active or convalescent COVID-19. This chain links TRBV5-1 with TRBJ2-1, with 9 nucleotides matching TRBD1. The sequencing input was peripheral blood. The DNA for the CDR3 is TGCGCCAGCAGCTTGGACGGGGACAGGGCCCATGAGCAGTTCTTC. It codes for CASSLDGDRAHEQFF.